These T cell receptor beta chains were read from a single sample in a study of cytomegalovirus exposure and HLA in healthy donors. The data were produced by immunoSEQ multiplex PCR, yet TCRdb's version contains in-frame clones alone and is incomplete. In the table there are over 50,000 clones, roughly 90% of which are singletons. Sequenced: PBMCs. The receptor set was obtained from a young man in good health and CMV-seropositive. Both conserved end residues are part of each CDR3. The D gene is left open where the match is weak. Rows may omit the clone size; those that give it use once, few, many or a size class.

v_call	d_call	clone_size	cdr3_length	j_call	cdr3_nt	cdr3_aa
TRBV30	-	-	13	TRBJ2-7	TGTGCCTGGAGGAAGACAGGATTCTACGAGCAGTACTTC	CAWRKTGFYEQYF
TRBV6-5	-	-	15	TRBJ2-1	TGTGCCAGCAGTTACTCGCGGGCCGTCTACAATGAGCAGTTCTTC	CASSYSRAVYNEQFF
TRBV7-2	TRBD2	-	17	TRBJ2-2	TGTGCCAGCAGCTTAGATCTGGCTAGCGGGAGGGGCGGGGAGCTGTTTTTT	CASSLDLASGRGGELFF
TRBV6-5	-	-	14	TRBJ1-4	TGTGCCAGCAGTTATGGCCTGAAACAAGAAAAACTGTTTTTT	CASSYGLKQEKLFF
TRBV29-1	TRBD2	-	15	TRBJ2-1	TGCAGCGTTGAAGGGGGACTAGCGGACCCCCTTGGGCAGTTCTTC	CSVEGGLADPLGQFF
TRBV5-1	-	few	13	TRBJ2-1	TGCGCCAGCAGGAGTAGCTCCTACAATGAGCAGTTCTTC	CASRSSSYNEQFF
TRBV19	-	-	14	TRBJ2-7	TGTGCCAGTAGTATAGTAACAGGGGAGGAGGAGCAGTACTTC	CASSIVTGEEEQYF
TRBV6-1	TRBD2	-	13	TRBJ2-7	TGTGCCAGCAGTGAACTAGCGGGAAACGAGCAGTACTTC	CASSELAGNEQYF
TRBV4-2	TRBD2	-	17	TRBJ2-7	TGTGCCAGCAGCCAAGAGGGACTAGCGGGTCCCTCCTACGAGCAGTACTTC	CASSQEGLAGPSYEQYF
TRBV29-1	TRBD2	-	14	TRBJ2-1	TGCAGCGTTGATTTGAGCGGGAGGTCAAATGAGCAGTTCTTC	CSVDLSGRSNEQFF
TRBV2	-	-	15	TRBJ2-6	TGTGCCAGCAGTGAACAGAGGTCTGGGGCCAACGTCCTGACTTTC	CASSEQRSGANVLTF
TRBV10-3	-	-	13	TRBJ1-1	TGTGCCATCAGTGAGTCGGGGGCAACCGAAGCTTTCTTT	CAISESGATEAFF
TRBV6-1	TRBD1	-	15	TRBJ1-1	TGTGCCAGCAGTCTCCTTAGGACAGGGAACACTGAAGCTTTCTTT	CASSLLRTGNTEAFF
TRBV7-9	-	-	12	TRBJ2-3	TGTGCCAGCAGCGCACGGGGGGATACGCAGTATTTT	CASSARGDTQYF
TRBV6-5	TRBD2	-	14	TRBJ2-1	TGTGCCAGCAGTCCAAGCGGGACCTACAATGAGCAGTTCTTC	CASSPSGTYNEQFF
TRBV7-2	TRBD1	once	17	TRBJ1-3	TGTGCCAGCAGTCTGCCCCAGGACAGGGTTGGTGGAAACACCATATATTTT	CASSLPQDRVGGNTIYF
TRBV5-4	-	-	10	TRBJ2-1	TGTGCCAGCCTTTACAATGAGCAGTTCTTC	CASLYNEQFF
TRBV25-1	TRBD2	-	14	TRBJ2-1	TGTGCCAGCACCCTAGCGGGAGAGGACAATGAGCAGTTCTTC	CASTLAGEDNEQFF
TRBV7-2	TRBD1	-	17	TRBJ1-1	TGTGCCAGCAGCTTGGCTGGGTTCACAGGGGGGAACACTGAAGCTTTCTTT	CASSLAGFTGGNTEAFF
TRBV2	-	-	13	TRBJ2-7	TGTGCCAGCAGCTCGAGGACTTCCTACGAGCAGTACTTC	CASSSRTSYEQYF
TRBV27	-	-	18	TRBJ1-1	TGTGCCAGCAGTTCCCGCTGGTCGGAGGTGCCAACGAACACTGAAGCTTTCTTT	CASSSRWSEVPTNTEAFF
TRBV7-8	TRBD2	-	16	TRBJ2-2	TGTGCCAGCAGCTTAGCGCTAGCGGGAGGGGTCGGGGAGCTGTTTTTT	CASSLALAGGVGELFF
TRBV7-2	-	-	11	TRBJ1-2	TGTGCCAGCAGGGGAGGATATGGCTACACCTTC	CASRGGYGYTF
TRBV29-1	-	-	13	TRBJ2-1	TGCAGCGTTGAAGGCCCAGACTTCAATGAGCAGTTCTTC	CSVEGPDFNEQFF
TRBV9	TRBD2	few	16	TRBJ2-1	TGTGCCAGCTCTCCGGGGGGGGTAGCGGTTGGACATGAGCAGTTCTTC	CASSPGGVAVGHEQFF
TRBV11-2	-	-	15	TRBJ2-1	TGTGCCAGCAGCTTAGGGTACGGGAGAGGGAGTGAGCAGTTCTTC	CASSLGYGRGSEQFF
TRBV7-2	-	once	15	TRBJ2-5	TGTGCCAGCAGCTTAAACGGGGTACTCCAAGAGACCCAGTACTTC	CASSLNGVLQETQYF
TRBV15	-	-	16	TRBJ1-5	TGTGCCACCAGCAGAGATGTGTGGCAGGGCAATCAGCCCCAGCATTTT	CATSRDVWQGNQPQHF
TRBV28	TRBD1	-	13	TRBJ2-4	TGTGCCAGCATAGGGCAGGGGGCGCCAGGGGAGTACTTC	CASIGQGAPGEYF
TRBV25-1	TRBD1	-	15	TRBJ2-7	TGTGCCAGCAGTGAACCGGGACAGAGTTCCTACGAGCAGTACTTC	CASSEPGQSSYEQYF
TRBV21-1	-	-	16	TRBJ2-3	TGTGCCAGCAGCCGAAATGCGACTAGCTACCCAGATACGCAGTATTTT	CASSRNATSYPDTQYF
TRBV9	TRBD2	-	14	TRBJ2-2	TGTGCCAGCAGCGTAGGAGGTTACCGAGCGGGGATGTTTTTT	CASSVGGYRAGMFF
TRBV30	TRBD1	-	13	TRBJ1-2	TGTGCCTGGAGGAGCAGGGGGACGGGTGGCTACACCTTC	CAWRSRGTGGYTF
TRBV18	TRBD1	-	16	TRBJ2-2	TGTGCCAGCTCACCACCGAACAGGGGGATGTCCGGGGAGCTGTTTTTT	CASSPPNRGMSGELFF
TRBV19	-	-	17	TRBJ1-5	TGTGCCAGTAGTTTCCCCGGGGGGGCTAGGGGCAATCAGCCCCAGCATTTT	CASSFPGGARGNQPQHF
TRBV7-9	-	-	14	TRBJ2-1	TGTGCCAGCAGCTTGGGCGGACTACCAACCGAGCAGTTCTTC	CASSLGGLPTEQFF
TRBV7-9	-	-	12	TRBJ1-5	TGTGCCAGCAGTTCTGGTCCGGGTCCCCAGCATTTT	CASSSGPGPQHF